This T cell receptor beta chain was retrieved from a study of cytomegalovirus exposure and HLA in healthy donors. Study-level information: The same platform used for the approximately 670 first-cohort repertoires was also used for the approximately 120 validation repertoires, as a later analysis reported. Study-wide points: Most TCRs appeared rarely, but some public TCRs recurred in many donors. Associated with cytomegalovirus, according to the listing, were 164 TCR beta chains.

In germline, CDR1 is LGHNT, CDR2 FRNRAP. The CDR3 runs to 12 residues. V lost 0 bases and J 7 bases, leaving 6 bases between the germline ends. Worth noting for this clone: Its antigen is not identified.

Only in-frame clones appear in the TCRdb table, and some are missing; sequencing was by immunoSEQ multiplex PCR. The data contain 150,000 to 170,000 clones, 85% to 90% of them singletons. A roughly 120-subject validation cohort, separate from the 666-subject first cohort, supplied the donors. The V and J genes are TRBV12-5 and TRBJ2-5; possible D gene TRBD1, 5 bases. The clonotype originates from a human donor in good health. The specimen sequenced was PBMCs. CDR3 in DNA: TGTGCTAGTGGTTTGGTAACAGGGACCCAGTACTTC. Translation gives CASGLVTGTQYF.